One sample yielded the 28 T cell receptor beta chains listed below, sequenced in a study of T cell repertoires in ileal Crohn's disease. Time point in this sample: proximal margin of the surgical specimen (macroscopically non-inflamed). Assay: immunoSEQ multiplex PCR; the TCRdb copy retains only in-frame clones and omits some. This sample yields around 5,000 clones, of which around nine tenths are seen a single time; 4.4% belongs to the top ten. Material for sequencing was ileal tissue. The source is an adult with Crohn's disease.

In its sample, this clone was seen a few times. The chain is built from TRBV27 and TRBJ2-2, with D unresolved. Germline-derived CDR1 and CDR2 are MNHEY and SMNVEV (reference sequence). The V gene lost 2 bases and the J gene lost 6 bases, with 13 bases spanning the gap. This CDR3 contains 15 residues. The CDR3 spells CASSLMFGFSGELFF. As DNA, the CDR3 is TGTGCCAGCAGTTTAATGTTTGGTTTTTCCGGGGAGCTGTTTTTT.

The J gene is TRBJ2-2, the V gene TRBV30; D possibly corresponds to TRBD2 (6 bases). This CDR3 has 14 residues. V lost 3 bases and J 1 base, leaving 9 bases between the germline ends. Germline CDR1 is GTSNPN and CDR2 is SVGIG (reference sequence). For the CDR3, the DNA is TGTGCCTGGAGAAAAGCGGGGAACACCGGGGAGCTGTTTTTT. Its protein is CAWRKAGNTGELFF. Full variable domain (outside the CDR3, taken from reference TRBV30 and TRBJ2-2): SQTIHQWPATLVQPVGSPLSLECTVEGTSNPNLYWYRQAAGRGLQLLFYSVGIGQISSEVPQNLSASRPQDRQFILSSKKLLLSDSGFYLCAWRKAGNTGELFFGEGSRLTVL.

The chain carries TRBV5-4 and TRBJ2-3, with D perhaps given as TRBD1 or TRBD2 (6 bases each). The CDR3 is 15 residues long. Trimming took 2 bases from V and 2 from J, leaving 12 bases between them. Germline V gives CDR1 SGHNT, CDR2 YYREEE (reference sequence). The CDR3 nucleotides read TGTGCCAGCAGCTTTCGGGGGCCCAACACAGATACGCAGTATTTT. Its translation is CASSFRGPNTDTQYF.

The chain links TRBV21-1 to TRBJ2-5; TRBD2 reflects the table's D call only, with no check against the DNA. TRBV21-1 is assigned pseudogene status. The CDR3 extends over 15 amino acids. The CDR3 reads CASSKVGEPKETQYF. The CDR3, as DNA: TGTGCCAGCAGCAAAGTTGGAGAACCAAAAGAGACCCAGTACTTC.

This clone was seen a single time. The CDR3 spells CASSPPGGAYEQYF. CDR3 DNA: TGTGCCAGCAGTCCCCCAGGGGGGGCCTACGAGCAGTACTTC. The chain employs TRBV28 and TRBJ2-7; D may match TRBD1 or TRBD2 (7 bases each). Per the germline V gene, CDR1 is MDHEN and CDR2 is SYDVKM. V was shortened by 5 bases and J by 2 bases, with 13 bases between the two germline ends. The CDR3 totals 14 residues.

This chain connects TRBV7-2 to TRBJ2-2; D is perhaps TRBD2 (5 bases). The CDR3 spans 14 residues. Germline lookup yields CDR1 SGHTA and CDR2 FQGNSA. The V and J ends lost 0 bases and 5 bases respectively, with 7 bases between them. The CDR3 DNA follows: TGTGCCAGCAGCTTAGCTGGGAGAACCGGGGAGCTGTTTTTT. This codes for CASSLAGRTGELFF.

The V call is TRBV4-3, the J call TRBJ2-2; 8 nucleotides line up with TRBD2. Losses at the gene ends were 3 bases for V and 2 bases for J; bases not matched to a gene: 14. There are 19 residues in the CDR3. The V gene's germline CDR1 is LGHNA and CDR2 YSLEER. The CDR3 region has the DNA TGCGCCAGCAGCCATGTTCTAGGAAGCGGGAGACTCAACACCGGGGAGCTGTTTTTT. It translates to CASSHVLGSGRLNTGELFF.

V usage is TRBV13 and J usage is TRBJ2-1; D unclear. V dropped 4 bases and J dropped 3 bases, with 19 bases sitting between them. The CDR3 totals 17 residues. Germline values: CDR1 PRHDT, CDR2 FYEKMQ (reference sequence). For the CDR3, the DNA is TGTGCCAGCAGCTCCCCGGAGTATTCCCTTAACTACAATGAGCAGTTCTTC. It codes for CASSSPEYSLNYNEQFF.

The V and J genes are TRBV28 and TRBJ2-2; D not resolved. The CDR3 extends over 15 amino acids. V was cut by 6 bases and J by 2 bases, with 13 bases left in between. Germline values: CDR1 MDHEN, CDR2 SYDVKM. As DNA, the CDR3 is TGTGCCAGCAGCGAGACGAATTTCAACACCGGGGAGCTGTTTTTT. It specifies CASSETNFNTGELFF. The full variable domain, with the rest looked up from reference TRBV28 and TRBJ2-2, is DVKVTQSSRYLVKRTGEKVFLECVQDMDHENMFWYRQDPGLGLRLIYFSYDVKMKEKGDIPEGYSVSREKKERFSLILESASTNQTSMYLCASSETNFNTGELFFGEGSRLTVL.

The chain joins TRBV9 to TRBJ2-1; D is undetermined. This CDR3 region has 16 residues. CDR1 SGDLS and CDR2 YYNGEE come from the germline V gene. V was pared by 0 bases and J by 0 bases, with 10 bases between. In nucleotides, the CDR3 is TGTGCCAGCAGCGTAGGTCCCCGAAGCTCCTACAATGAGCAGTTCTTC. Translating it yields CASSVGPRSSYNEQFF. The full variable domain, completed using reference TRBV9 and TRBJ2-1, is DSGVTQTPKHLITATGQRVTLRCSPRSGDLSVYWYQQSLDQGLQFLIQYYNGEERAKGNILERFSAQQFPDLHSELNLSSLELGDSALYFCASSVGPRSSYNEQFFGPGTRLTVL.

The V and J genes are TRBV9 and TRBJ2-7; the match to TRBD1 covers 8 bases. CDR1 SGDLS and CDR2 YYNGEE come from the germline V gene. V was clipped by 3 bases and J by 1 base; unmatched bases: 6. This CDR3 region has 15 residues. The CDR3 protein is CASSEGTGLSYEQYF. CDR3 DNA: TGTGCCAGCAGCGAGGGGACAGGACTATCCTACGAGCAGTACTTC.

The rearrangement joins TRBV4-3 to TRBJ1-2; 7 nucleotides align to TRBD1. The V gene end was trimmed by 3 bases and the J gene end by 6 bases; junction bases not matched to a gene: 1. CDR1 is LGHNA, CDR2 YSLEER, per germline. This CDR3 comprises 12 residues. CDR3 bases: TGCGCCAGCAGCCACCAGGGGGATGGCTACACCTTC. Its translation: CASSHQGDGYTF.

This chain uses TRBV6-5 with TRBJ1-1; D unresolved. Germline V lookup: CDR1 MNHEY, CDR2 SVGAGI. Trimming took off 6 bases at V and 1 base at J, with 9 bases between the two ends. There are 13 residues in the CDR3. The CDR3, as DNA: TGTGCCAGCAGCCAAAAGGGGAACACTGAAGCTTTCTTT. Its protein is CASSQKGNTEAFF.

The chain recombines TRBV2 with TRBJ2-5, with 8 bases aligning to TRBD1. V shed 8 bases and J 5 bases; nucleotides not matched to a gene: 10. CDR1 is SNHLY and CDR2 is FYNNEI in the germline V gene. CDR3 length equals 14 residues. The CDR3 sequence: CASSLDRQGETQYF. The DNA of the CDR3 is TGTGCCAGCTCCCTCGATCGACAGGGGGAGACCCAGTACTTC. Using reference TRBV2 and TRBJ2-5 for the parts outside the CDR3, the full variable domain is EPEVTQTPSHQVTQMGQEVILRCVPISNHLYFYWYRQILGQKVEFLVSFYNNEISEKSEIFDDQFSVERPDGSNFTLKIRSTKLEDSAMYFCASSLDRQGETQYFGPGTRLLVL.

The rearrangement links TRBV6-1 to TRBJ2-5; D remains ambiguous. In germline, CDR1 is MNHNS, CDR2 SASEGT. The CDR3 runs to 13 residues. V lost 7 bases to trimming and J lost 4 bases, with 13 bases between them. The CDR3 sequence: CASIQGLAETQYF. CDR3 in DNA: TGTGCCAGCATCCAAGGGTTAGCAGAGACCCAGTACTTC.

The CDR3 region has the DNA TGTGCCAGCAGTGAAAGTTGGGGCCGGGGCGAGCAGTACTTC. Residues: CASSESWGRGEQYF. The V and J genes are TRBV6-1 and TRBJ2-7; either TRBD1 or TRBD2 may fit D (5 bases each). The CDR3 sequence is 14 residues long. The V end was cut by 2 bases, the J end by 6 bases, with 14 bases between. CDR1 and CDR2 (germline): MNHNS, SASEGT.

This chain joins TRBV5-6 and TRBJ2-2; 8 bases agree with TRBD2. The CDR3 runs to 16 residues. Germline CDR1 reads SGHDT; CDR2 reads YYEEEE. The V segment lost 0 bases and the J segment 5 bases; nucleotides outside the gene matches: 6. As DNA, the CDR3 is TGTGCCAGCAGCTTGGCAAGCGGGAGCGGAACCGGGGAGCTGTTTTTT. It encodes CASSLASGSGTGELFF.

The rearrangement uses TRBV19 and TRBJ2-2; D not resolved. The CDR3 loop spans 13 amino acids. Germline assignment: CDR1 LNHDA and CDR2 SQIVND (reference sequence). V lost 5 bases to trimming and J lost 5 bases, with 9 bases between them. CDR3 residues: CASSFSLTGELFF. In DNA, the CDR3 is TGTGCCAGTAGTTTCTCGCTTACCGGGGAGCTGTTTTTT.

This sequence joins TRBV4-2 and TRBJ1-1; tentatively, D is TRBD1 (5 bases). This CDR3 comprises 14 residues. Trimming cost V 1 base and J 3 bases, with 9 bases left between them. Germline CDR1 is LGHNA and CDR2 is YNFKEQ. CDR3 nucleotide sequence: TGTGCCAGCAGCCAAGGGTACAGGTACACTGAAGCTTTCTTT. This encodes CASSQGYRYTEAFF.

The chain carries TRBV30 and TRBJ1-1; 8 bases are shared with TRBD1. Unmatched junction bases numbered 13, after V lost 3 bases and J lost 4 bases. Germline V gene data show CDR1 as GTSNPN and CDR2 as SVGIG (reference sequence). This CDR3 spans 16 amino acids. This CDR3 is CAWRTWQGARGTEAFF. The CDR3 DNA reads TGTGCCTGGAGGACGTGGCAGGGGGCGCGAGGCACTGAAGCTTTCTTT.

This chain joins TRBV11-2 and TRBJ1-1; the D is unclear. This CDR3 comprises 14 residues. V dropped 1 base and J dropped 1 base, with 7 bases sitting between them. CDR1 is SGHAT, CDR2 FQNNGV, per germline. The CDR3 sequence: CASSLVARNTEAFF. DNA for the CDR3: TGTGCCAGCAGCTTAGTAGCAAGGAACACTGAAGCTTTCTTT.

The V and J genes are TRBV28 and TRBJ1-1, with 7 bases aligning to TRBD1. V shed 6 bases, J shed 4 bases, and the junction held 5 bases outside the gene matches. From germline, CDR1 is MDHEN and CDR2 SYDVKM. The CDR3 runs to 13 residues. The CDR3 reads CASSMDRFTEAFF. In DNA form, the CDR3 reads TGTGCCAGCAGCATGGACAGGTTCACTGAAGCTTTCTTT.

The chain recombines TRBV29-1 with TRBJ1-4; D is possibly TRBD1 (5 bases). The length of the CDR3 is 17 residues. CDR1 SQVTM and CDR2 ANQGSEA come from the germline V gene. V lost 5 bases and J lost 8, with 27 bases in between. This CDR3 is CSVRIGAPRSGREKLFF. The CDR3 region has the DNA TGCAGCGTTCGAATAGGGGCACCTCGTTCTGGCAGAGAAAAACTGTTTTTT.

The CDR3 nucleotides are TGTGCCAGCTCAGTACAGGGGACCAGGGACGAGCAGTACTTC. This codes for CASSVQGTRDEQYF. The rearrangement links TRBV18 to TRBJ2-7; 7 bases map to TRBD1. This CDR3 is 14 amino acids long. The germline V gene has CDR1 KGHSH and CDR2 LQKENI. V trimming: 5 bases; J trimming: 5 bases; junction bases outside the gene matches: 9.

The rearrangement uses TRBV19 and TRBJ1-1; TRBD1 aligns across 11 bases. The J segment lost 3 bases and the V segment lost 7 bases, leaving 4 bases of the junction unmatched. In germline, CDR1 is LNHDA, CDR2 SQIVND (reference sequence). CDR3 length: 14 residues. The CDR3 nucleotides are TGTGCCAGTATCATGGACAGGGGGCACACTGAAGCTTTCTTT. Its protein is CASIMDRGHTEAFF.

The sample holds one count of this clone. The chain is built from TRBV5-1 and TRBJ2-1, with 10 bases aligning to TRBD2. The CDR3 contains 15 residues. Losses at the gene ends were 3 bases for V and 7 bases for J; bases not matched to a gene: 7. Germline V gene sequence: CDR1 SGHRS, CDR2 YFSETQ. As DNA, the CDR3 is TGCGCCAGCAGCTCTACACTAGCGGGAAGTAATGAGCAGTTCTTC. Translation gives CASSSTLAGSNEQFF. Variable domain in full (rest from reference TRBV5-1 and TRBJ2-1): KAGVTQTPRYLIKTRGQQVTLSCSPISGHRSVSWYQQTPGQGLQFLFEYFSETQRNKGNFPGRFSGRQFSNSRSEMNVSTLELGDSALYLCASSSTLAGSNEQFFGPGTRLTVL.

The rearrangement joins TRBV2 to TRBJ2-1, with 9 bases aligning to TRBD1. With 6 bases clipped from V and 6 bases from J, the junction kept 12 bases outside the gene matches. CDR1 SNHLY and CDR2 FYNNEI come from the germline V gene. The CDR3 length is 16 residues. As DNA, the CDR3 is TGTGCCAGCAGGCCTATTCCGGGACAGGGTGGCAATGAGCAGTTCTTC. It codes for CASRPIPGQGGNEQFF.

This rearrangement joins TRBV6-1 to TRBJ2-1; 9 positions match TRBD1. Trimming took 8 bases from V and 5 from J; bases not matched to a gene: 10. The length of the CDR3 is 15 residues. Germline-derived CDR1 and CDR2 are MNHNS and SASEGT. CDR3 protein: CASVRTGGTNNEQFF. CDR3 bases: TGTGCCAGCGTACGAACAGGGGGCACAAACAATGAGCAGTTCTTC.